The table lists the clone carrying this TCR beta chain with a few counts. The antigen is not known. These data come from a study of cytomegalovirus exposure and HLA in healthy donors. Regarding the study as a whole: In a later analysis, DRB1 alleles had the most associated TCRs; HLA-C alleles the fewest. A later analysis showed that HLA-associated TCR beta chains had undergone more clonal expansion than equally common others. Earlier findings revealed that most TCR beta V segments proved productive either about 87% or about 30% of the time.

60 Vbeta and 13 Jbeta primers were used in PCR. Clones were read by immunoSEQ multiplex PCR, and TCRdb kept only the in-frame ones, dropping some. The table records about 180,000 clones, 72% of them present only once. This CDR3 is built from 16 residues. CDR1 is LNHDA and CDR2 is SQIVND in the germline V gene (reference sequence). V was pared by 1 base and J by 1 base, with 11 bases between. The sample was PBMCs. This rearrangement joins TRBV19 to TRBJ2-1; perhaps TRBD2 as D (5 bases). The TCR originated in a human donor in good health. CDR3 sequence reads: CASSIGRGLSYNEQFF. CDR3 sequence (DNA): TGTGCCAGTAGTATAGGCCGAGGACTGTCCTACAATGAGCAGTTCTTC.